These 5 T cell receptor beta chains share one sample of origin, sequenced in a study of blood T cells in healthy people across ages. A second PCR of 7 to 11 cycles used a sample-barcoded 5' primer and a J-beta primer mix. TCRdb redid the calling of the 5' RACE reads with MiXCR, one entry per CDR3 protein. The sample shows 550,000 to 600,000 distinct CDR3 sequences, about 25% of them seen only once. Sequencing input: blood. The receptors were gathered from a woman between 65 and 79 years old in good health.

A few counts support this clonotype. The chain combines TRBV6-5 with TRBJ1-1, with 9 positions matching TRBD1. This CDR3 is 15 amino acids long. Unmatched junction bases numbered 6, after V lost 3 bases and J lost 4 bases. CDR1 is MNHEY, CDR2 SVGAGI, per germline. CDR3 residues: CASSYATGGSTEAFF. CDR3 coding DNA: TGTGCCAGCAGTTATGCGACAGGGGGGAGCACTGAAGCTTTCTTT.

The genes are TRBV7-8 and TRBJ2-5; D gene unclear. The CDR3 is 11 residues long. V was clipped by 5 bases and J by 6 bases, with 7 bases between them. Germline V gene lookup returns CDR1 SGHVS and CDR2 FQNEAQ. In nucleotides, the CDR3 is TGTGCCAGCAGCCTGCAAAAGACCCAGTACTTC. Translating gives CASSLQKTQYF.

This clonotype has a handful of counts. This sequence joins TRBV7-2 and TRBJ1-4; unclear D gene. Germline V gives CDR1 SGHTA, CDR2 FQGNSA. This CDR3 has 13 residues. Trimming took off 0 bases at V and 10 bases at J, with 9 bases between the two ends. CDR3 residues: CASSLAGVGKLFF. CDR3 nucleotide sequence: TGTGCCAGCAGCTTAGCCGGCGTGGGAAAACTGTTTTTT.

The J gene is TRBJ2-5, the V gene TRBV29-1, with 8 bases lining up with TRBD2. Germline values: CDR1 SQVTM, CDR2 ANQGSEA. This CDR3 is 13 amino acids long. The ends lost 4 bases at V and 3 bases at J; junction bases unmatched: 4. CDR3 coding DNA: TGCAGCGTTGTGGGAGCGGGGGAAGAGACCCAGTACTTC. It is translated as CSVVGAGEETQYF. Looking up the rest from reference TRBV29-1 and TRBJ2-5 gives the full variable domain: SAVISQKPSRDICQRGTSLTIQCQVDSQVTMMFWYRQQPGQSLTLIATANQGSEATYESGFVIDKFPISRPNLTFSTLTVSNMSPEDSSIYLCSVVGAGEETQYFGPGTRLLVL.

This clonotype has only a few counts. This chain uses TRBV4-3 with TRBJ1-2; tentatively, D is TRBD1 (6 bases). From germline, CDR1 is LGHNA and CDR2 YSLEER. Deletions cut 3 bases from V and 4 bases from J, with 18 bases between. The CDR3 extends over 16 amino acids. The DNA of the CDR3 is TGCGCCAGCAGCCATCTCGAGGGGGTCTCGACCTATGGCTACACCTTC. It codes for CASSHLEGVSTYGYTF.